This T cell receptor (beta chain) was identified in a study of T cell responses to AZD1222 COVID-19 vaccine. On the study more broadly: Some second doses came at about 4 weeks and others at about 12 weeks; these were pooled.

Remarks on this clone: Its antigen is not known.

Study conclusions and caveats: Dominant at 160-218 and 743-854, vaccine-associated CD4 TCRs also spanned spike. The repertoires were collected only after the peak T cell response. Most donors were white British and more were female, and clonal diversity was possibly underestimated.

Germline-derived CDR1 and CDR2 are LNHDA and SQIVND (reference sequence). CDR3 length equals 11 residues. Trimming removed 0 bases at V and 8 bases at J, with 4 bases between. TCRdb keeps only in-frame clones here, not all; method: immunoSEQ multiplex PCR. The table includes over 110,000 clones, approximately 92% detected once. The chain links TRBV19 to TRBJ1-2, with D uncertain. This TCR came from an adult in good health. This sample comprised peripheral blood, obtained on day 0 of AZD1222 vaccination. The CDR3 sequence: CASSIEYGYTF. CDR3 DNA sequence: TGTGCCAGTAGTATAGAGTACGGCTACACCTTC.